A single sample gave rise to the 17 T cell receptor beta chains below, sequenced in a study of blood T cell repertoires in COVID-19. Assay: immunoSEQ multiplex PCR; the TCRdb copy retains only in-frame clones and omits some. The data show a few hundred thousand clones, roughly 86% seen once. Sample: peripheral blood. Every receptor here comes from a man aged 80 or over with acute or convalescent COVID-19.

The chain recombines TRBV3-1 (or the pseudogene TRBV3-2) with TRBJ2-1; 8 bases line up with TRBD1. Germline V gene data show CDR1 as LGHDT and CDR2 as YNNKEL (reference sequence). The CDR3 has 16 amino acids. V shed 2 bases and J 0 bases; nucleotides not matched to a gene: 3. The CDR3: CASSQTGQGSYNEQFF. Written as DNA, the CDR3 is TGTGCCAGCAGCCAAACTGGACAGGGCTCCTACAATGAGCAGTTCTTC.

The chain combines TRBV11-2 with TRBJ1-4; 8 bases match TRBD1. J gave up 5 bases and V 2 bases, and 4 bases lay outside the gene matches. Germline V gene sequence: CDR1 SGHAT, CDR2 FQNNGV. CDR3 length equals 15 residues. CDR3 in DNA: TGTGCCAGCAGCTTAAGGGGACAGGTGAATGAAAAACTGTTTTTT. Translated: CASSLRGQVNEKLFF.

The genes are TRBV28 and TRBJ1-5, with D uncertain. This CDR3 region has 14 residues. CDR1 is MDHEN and CDR2 is SYDVKM in the germline V gene. V was trimmed by 10 bases and J by 0 bases, leaving 13 bases between them. The CDR3, as DNA: TGTGCCACCCATATGGGAGGTAGCAATCAGCCCCAGCATTTT. As protein: CATHMGGSNQPQHF.

The CDR3 bases are TGTGCCAGCACCATTTACAGAAACACTGAAGCTTTCTTT. Translating gives CASTIYRNTEAFF. The V and J genes are TRBV7-2 and TRBJ1-1; the D is unclear. V lost 7 bases to trimming and J lost 2 bases, with 11 bases between them. This CDR3 is 13 amino acids long. CDR1 is SGHTA, CDR2 FQGNSA, per germline.

This clone has a single count. The V and J genes are TRBV19 and TRBJ1-5, with TRBD1 matching over 8 bases. Per the germline V gene, CDR1 is LNHDA and CDR2 is SQIVND (reference sequence). J gave up 0 bases and V 2 bases, and 3 bases lay outside the gene matches. CDR3 size: 16 residues. The CDR3 loop reads CASSIRTGYSNQPQHF. As DNA, the CDR3 is TGTGCCAGTAGTATAAGGACAGGGTATAGCAATCAGCCCCAGCATTTT.

The rearrangement uses TRBV9 and TRBJ1-3; weak D call: TRBD1 (5 bases). V was shortened by 3 bases and J by 4 bases, with 14 bases between the two germline ends. Germline CDR1 reads SGDLS; CDR2 reads YYNGEE. This CDR3 spans 15 amino acids. For the CDR3, the DNA is TGTGCCAGCAGCGCATCCTTGGGGGGAGGAAACACCATATATTTT. Protein: CASSASLGGGNTIYF.

This chain links TRBV27 with TRBJ1-6, with 9 bases fitting TRBD1. With 3 bases clipped from V and 6 bases from J, the junction kept 9 bases outside the gene matches. Germline loops: CDR1 MNHEY, CDR2 SMNVEV (reference sequence). CDR3 length equals 17 residues. The CDR3 sequence is CASSFGGQGGGNSPLHF. The DNA for the CDR3 is TGTGCCAGCAGTTTTGGGGGACAGGGCGGCGGTAATTCACCCCTCCACTTT.

This clone has a handful of counts. The chain combines TRBV28 with TRBJ2-7, with D possibly TRBD1 on 5 matching bases. Trimming removed 6 bases at V and 2 bases at J, with 17 bases between. Germline CDR1 reads MDHEN; CDR2 reads SYDVKM. The CDR3 runs to 15 residues. The CDR3 coding sequence is TGTGCCAGCAGGTCCCCCCGGACATCCACCTACGAGCAGTACTTC. Its translation is CASRSPRTSTYEQYF.

This chain uses TRBV18 with TRBJ2-1, with 8 bases lining up with TRBD2. V shed 0 bases, J shed 2 bases, and the junction held 3 bases outside the gene matches. The CDR3 covers 16 residues. In germline, CDR1 is KGHSH, CDR2 LQKENI. This CDR3 is CASSPPASGPYNEQFF. CDR3 nucleotides: TGTGCCAGCTCACCACCCGCTAGCGGGCCCTACAATGAGCAGTTCTTC.

The rearrangement links TRBV7-2 to TRBJ2-4, with a weak D call TRBD1 (6 bases). This CDR3 contains 14 residues. Germline V gives CDR1 SGHTA, CDR2 FQGNSA. Trimming removed 6 bases at V and 5 bases at J, with 14 bases between. The CDR3 reads CASSPWGPQNIQYF. The CDR3 DNA follows: TGTGCCAGCAGTCCCTGGGGGCCCCAAAACATTCAGTACTTC.

The rearrangement links TRBV10-3 to TRBJ1-4; D is unresolved. V lost 5 bases and J 3 bases, leaving 7 bases between the germline ends. Germline V gene sequence: CDR1 ENHRY, CDR2 SYGVKD. The CDR3 length is 13 residues. This CDR3 reads CAISSDSNEKLFF. The CDR3 nucleotides read TGTGCCATCAGTAGTGACTCTAATGAAAAACTGTTTTTT.

This chain connects TRBV7-9 to TRBJ1-2; D gene unclear. Per germline, CDR1 SEHNR and CDR2 FQNEAQ (reference sequence). This CDR3 has 11 amino acids. The V end lost 4 bases, the J end lost 6 bases, and 6 bases lay between the germline ends. The CDR3: CASSSGDGYTF. The DNA of the CDR3 is TGTGCCAGCAGCTCGGGAGATGGCTACACCTTC.

This clone appeared a few times. The chain links TRBV28 to TRBJ1-4; tentative D call: TRBD1 (6 bases). CDR1 is MDHEN, CDR2 SYDVKM, per germline. Trimming removed 6 bases at V and 4 bases at J, with 12 bases between. This CDR3 comprises 14 residues. In DNA form, the CDR3 reads TGTGCCAGCAGGTTAGGGGGGTATAATGAAAAACTGTTTTTT. Translating it yields CASRLGGYNEKLFF.

This rearrangement joins TRBV12-2 to TRBJ1-3. TRBV12-2 is a listed pseudogene. This CDR3 has 16 amino acids. CDR3 sequence: CASRPMGLFSGNTIYF. In DNA, the CDR3 is TGTGCAAGTCGCCCGATGGGACTCTTTTCTGGAAACACCATATATTTT.

This clone appeared once. The same CDR3 can be traced to other DNA sequences in this sample. J is TRBJ2-7 and V is TRBV18; 9 bases are a match to TRBD1. The CDR3 runs 14 residues. J was trimmed by 2 bases and V by 5 bases; bases with no gene match: 4. In germline, CDR1 is KGHSH, CDR2 LQKENI. The CDR3 nucleotides read TGTGCCAGCTCAGGGGGACAGGGAACCTACGAGCAGTACTTC. Translated, it gives CASSGGQGTYEQYF.

The chain joins TRBV2 to TRBJ2-1; 11 bases fit TRBD2. The ends lost 4 bases at V and 5 bases at J; junction bases unmatched: 4. Germline V gene sequence: CDR1 SNHLY, CDR2 FYNNEI. The CDR3 is 15 amino acids. The CDR3 loop is CASSVAGGPHNEQFF. The CDR3 DNA sequence: TGTGCCAGCAGTGTAGCGGGAGGGCCCCACAATGAGCAGTTCTTC. Supplemented by reference TRBV2 and TRBJ2-1, the full variable domain reads EPEVTQTPSHQVTQMGQEVILRCVPISNHLYFYWYRQILGQKVEFLVSFYNNEISEKSEIFDDQFSVERPDGSNFTLKIRSTKLEDSAMYFCASSVAGGPHNEQFFGPGTRLTVL.

V gene TRBV2 combines with J gene TRBJ1-5, with 12 bases aligning to TRBD1. Germline V gene lookup returns CDR1 SNHLY and CDR2 FYNNEI. V gave up 5 bases and J gave up 14 bases; unmatched junction bases: 7. This CDR3 is 13 amino acids long. CDR3 sequence (DNA): TGTGCCAGCAGTCCGGGACAGGGGGCGATGAAGCATTTT. Translated, it gives CASSPGQGAMKHF.